This TCR beta chain was sequenced in a study of T cell responses to AZD1222 COVID-19 vaccine (dated by TCRdb to the early 2020s). With respect to the entire study: TCR sequencing was performed for approximately 240 trial participants, of whom around 200 were given two doses of AZD1222 and around 25 were given two doses of MenACWY control vaccine. Trial participants were enrolled by age into subgroups of 18-55, 56-69 and 70-plus years, and around 140, 26 and 57 TCR-sequenced participants, respectively, were included in these subgroups. What the study reported, not specific to this receptor: In the small 56-69-year group, the increase in depth fell short of significance, most likely because of low power. Conclusions about previously exposed vaccinees are limited because only a handful of AZD1222 recipients were SARS-CoV-2 seropositive at baseline. No day 14 peak-response samples were available, so repertoires were characterized only after the peak T cell response. Reportedly, almost half of the unique spike-specific TCRs recognized epitopes lying outside the regions that are mutated in the B.1.351 and B.1.1.7 variants. Spike-specific TCR breadth and depth rose significantly after two AZD1222 doses compared with day 0 and with MenACWY recipients. Most participants were white British and females outnumbered males, and the authors suggested that clonal diversity may have been underestimated. The vaccine-associated CD4 TCRs covered the entire spike protein, and the dominant responses fell in regions 160-218 and 743-854.

Notes on this clone: Which antigen it targets is not known. The record has no base qualities; no much larger clone is one base away.

The time point label on this specimen signifies: about 28 days (+/-7) after the second vaccine dose. AZD1222 recipients given second doses at about 4 weeks or at about 12 weeks were pooled, since spike-specific TCR depth and breadth were not found to differ between the two schedules. Vaccinee samples were obtained from the UK trials COV001 and COV002, which included a single-blind randomized controlled phase 2/3 trial of AZD1222 (ChAdOx1 nCoV-19) in healthy adults. For TCRbeta chain sequencing, PBMC samples from trial participants were taken at day 0 and at day 28 after the second dose. V and J lose 2 bases and 0 bases, and a span of 5 bases separates them. The CDR3 goes from the cysteine to the phenylalanine over 14 residues. Solely the CDR3 DNA is kept, with 42 bases framed from the first base. For CDR1 and CDR2, the germline V gene lists MNHEY and SVGEGT. The CDR3 regions of human TCRbeta chains were analyzed by immunosequencing. As for how the authors treated the data: TCRs in the repertoires were compared against a reference library of SARS-CoV-2-specific TCRs that had been generated with the MIRA antigen-specificity platform. Breadth was defined as the fraction of unique TCRs that were SARS-CoV-2-associated. Depth was defined as the fraction of total T cells that were SARS-CoV-2-associated. Each spike-specific TCR was assigned to its reactive spike region and to a CD4 or CD8 class using the MIRA data. Log10-transformed breadth and depth values were compared by one-way ANOVA with Sidak's multiple comparisons tests. The immuneACCESS repertoire file appears here via TCRdb, limited to in-frame rearrangements. These files lack a portion of the clones; in checked studies, under half of the deficit traces to unresolved V genes, and the cause of the others is not known. V and J calls and clone size are given by that table; D and trimming were obtained from the DNA. The sample table holds 150,000 or so clones, of which around 86% were seen once. The ten largest make up 8% to 10% of the sample.

The chain is made from TRBV6-2 or TRBV6-3 and TRBJ1-3; the D gene cannot be resolved reliably. This TCR was recovered from an adult who received the AZD1222 COVID-19 vaccine. The sample in question was peripheral blood, obtained 28 days after the second AZD1222 dose. The CDR3 in this case is CASSYEGSGNTIYF. At the DNA level, the sequence is TGTGCCAGCAGTTACGAGGGCTCTGGAAACACCATATATTTT.